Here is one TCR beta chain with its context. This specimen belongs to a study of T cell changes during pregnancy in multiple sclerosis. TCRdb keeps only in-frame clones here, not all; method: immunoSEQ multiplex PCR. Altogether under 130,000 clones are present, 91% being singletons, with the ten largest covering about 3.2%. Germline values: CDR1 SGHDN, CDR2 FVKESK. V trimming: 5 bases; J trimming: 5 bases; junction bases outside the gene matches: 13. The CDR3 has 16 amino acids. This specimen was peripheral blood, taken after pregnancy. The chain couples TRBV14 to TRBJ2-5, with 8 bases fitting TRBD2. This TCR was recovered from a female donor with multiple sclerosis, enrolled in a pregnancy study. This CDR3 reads CASSKQSGLARETQYF. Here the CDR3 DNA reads TGTGCCAGCAGCAAACAAAGTGGACTAGCAAGGGAGACCCAGTACTTC.